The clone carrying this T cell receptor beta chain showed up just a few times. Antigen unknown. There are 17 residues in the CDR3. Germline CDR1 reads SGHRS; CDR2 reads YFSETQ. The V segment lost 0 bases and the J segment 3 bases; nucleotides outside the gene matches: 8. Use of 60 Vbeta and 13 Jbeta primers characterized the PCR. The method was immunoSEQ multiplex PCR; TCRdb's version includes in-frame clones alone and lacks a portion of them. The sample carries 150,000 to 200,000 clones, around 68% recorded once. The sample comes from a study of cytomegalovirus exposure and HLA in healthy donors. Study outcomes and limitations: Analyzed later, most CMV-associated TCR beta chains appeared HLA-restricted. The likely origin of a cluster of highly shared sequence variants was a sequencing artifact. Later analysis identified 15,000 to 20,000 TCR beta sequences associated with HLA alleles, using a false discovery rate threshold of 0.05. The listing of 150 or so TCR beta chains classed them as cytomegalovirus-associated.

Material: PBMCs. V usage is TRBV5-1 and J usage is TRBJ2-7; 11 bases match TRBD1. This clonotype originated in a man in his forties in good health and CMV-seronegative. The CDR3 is CASSLATSGTGGYEQYF. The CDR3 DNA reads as TGCGCCAGCAGCTTGGCAACCTCCGGGACAGGGGGCTACGAGCAGTACTTC.